These 27 T cell receptor beta chains were all obtained from the same sample, sequenced in a study of blood T cell repertoires in COVID-19 (TCRdb year 2020). Library method: the immunoSEQ multiplex PCR assay. TCRdb stores this immuneACCESS table with in-frame sequences only. Part of the clones is absent; in the studies checked, under half of the shortfall reflects unresolved V genes, and no reason is known for the rest. The sample has more than 350,000 clones on record, more than 75% of them singletons. The ten largest clones take up roughly a tenth of the sample. Sequenced input: peripheral blood. Receptors were obtained from a woman under 40 with COVID-19, enrolled during active disease.

The chain has TRBV7-8 and TRBJ1-3; a weak D match, TRBD1 (5 bases). The CDR3 is made up of 17 amino acids. Deletions cut 5 bases from V and 0 bases from J, with 17 bases between. Germline-derived CDR1 and CDR2 are SGHVS and FQNEAQ. In DNA form, the CDR3 reads TGTGCCAGCAGCAAGGAGCAGGGAATGGGCTCTGGAAACACCATATATTTT. It specifies CASSKEQGMGSGNTIYF. The full variable domain, rest sourced from reference TRBV7-8 and TRBJ1-3, is GAGVSQSPRYKVAKRGQDVALRCDPISGHVSLFWYQQALGQGPEFLTYFQNEAQLDKSGLPSDRFFAERPEGSVSTLKIQRTQQEDSAVYLCASSKEQGMGSGNTIYFGEGSWLTVV.

CDR3 nucleotide sequence: TGTGCCAGCAGCGGGGGGACAGGGGGGCTGGAAAAACTGTTTTTT. This translates into CASSGGTGGLEKLFF. V usage is TRBV7-8 and J usage is TRBJ1-4; 11 nucleotides align to TRBD1. Germline CDR1 SGHVS, CDR2 FQNEAQ. The junction had 7 bases not matched to a gene; V was cut back by 5 bases and J by 8 bases. CDR3 length equals 15 residues.

The CDR3 is CAWSGLAASSYNEQFF. The DNA of the CDR3 is TGTGCCTGGAGCGGACTAGCAGCAAGCTCCTACAATGAGCAGTTCTTC. The rearrangement joins TRBV30 to TRBJ2-1; 8 nucleotides line up with TRBD2. Germline V lookup: CDR1 GTSNPN, CDR2 SVGIG (reference sequence). The length of the CDR3 is 16 residues. With 3 bases clipped from V and 0 bases from J, the junction kept 7 bases outside the gene matches.

The chain employs TRBV6-6 and TRBJ2-3; D is undetermined. Per germline, CDR1 MNHNY and CDR2 SVGAGI (reference sequence). The V end lost 0 bases, the J end lost 2 bases, and 6 bases lay between the germline ends. This CDR3 is 14 amino acids long. The CDR3 DNA reads TGTGCCAGCAGTTACTCGGCCTTCACAGATACGCAGTATTTT. Residues: CASSYSAFTDTQYF.

The genes are TRBV28 and TRBJ1-2; 10 bases match TRBD1. The CDR3 extends over 15 amino acids. CDR1 MDHEN and CDR2 SYDVKM come from the germline V gene. With 7 bases clipped from V and 4 bases from J, the junction kept 9 bases outside the gene matches. The CDR3 DNA follows: TGTGCCAGCACCGTACCGGGACAGGGGTTCTATGGCTACACCTTC. Translated: CASTVPGQGFYGYTF.

In nucleotides, the CDR3 is TGTGCCAGCAGCTGGAGGTCCGGGACAGGGTCAGACACTGAAGCTTTCTTT. It is translated as CASSWRSGTGSDTEAFF. This rearrangement joins TRBV5-4 to TRBJ1-1, with 9 bases identical to TRBD1. The J segment lost 3 bases and the V segment lost 3 bases, leaving 12 bases of the junction unmatched. CDR1 and CDR2 (germline): SGHNT, YYREEE (reference sequence). The CDR3 is made up of 17 amino acids.

This clone is a singleton in its sample. The chain employs TRBV5-1 and TRBJ2-6; 7 positions agree with TRBD2. The CDR3 length is 17 residues. The germline CDR1 and CDR2 sequences are SGHRS and YFSETQ. V lost 0 bases to trimming and J lost 0 bases; unmatched junction nucleotides: 3. DNA for the CDR3: TGCGCCAGCAGCTTGGGAGCGGGGAACTCTGGGGCCAACGTCCTGACTTTC. The encoded protein is CASSLGAGNSGANVLTF.

The chain combines TRBV7-8 with TRBJ2-7; no firm D call. Germline V gene lookup returns CDR1 SGHVS and CDR2 FQNEAQ. The V and J ends lost 4 bases and 7 bases respectively, with 11 bases between them. The CDR3 is made up of 12 amino acids. The CDR3 coding sequence is TGTGCCAGCAGCTCCCCCCTCGGGGAGCAGTACTTC. Residues: CASSSPLGEQYF.

This clone showed up just a few times. The chain uses TRBV28 and TRBJ2-7; 9 nucleotides align to TRBD1. Germline CDR1 and CDR2: MDHEN and SYDVKM. This CDR3 is built from 12 residues. Germline trimming cut 8 bases from V and 2 bases from J; bases unmatched to any gene: 1. DNA of the CDR3: TGTGCCAGCCGGGACAGGGCCTACGAGCAGTACTTC. Its protein is CASRDRAYEQYF.

The table lists this clone with a count of one. V is TRBV7-9 and J is TRBJ2-2; D may be TRBD1 (6 bases). V lost 5 bases, J lost 6 bases, and 19 bases lay in between. The CDR3 loop spans 16 amino acids. Germline CDR1 reads SEHNR; CDR2 reads FQNEAQ (reference sequence). Written as DNA, the CDR3 is TGTGCCAGCAGCCAAGTACAGGGTTCCAACGCCGGGGAGCTGTTTTTT. This translates into CASSQVQGSNAGELFF.

This chain links TRBV2 with TRBJ2-1, with 9 bases aligning to TRBD1. Germline trimming cut 11 bases from V and 1 base from J; bases unmatched to any gene: 9. Germline CDR1 and CDR2: SNHLY and FYNNEI. The CDR3 is 15 amino acids. The CDR3 reads CACGDRAKSYNEQFF. In DNA form, the CDR3 reads TGTGCCTGCGGGGACAGGGCCAAGTCCTACAATGAGCAGTTCTTC.

This chain joins TRBV28 and TRBJ1-4; 7 bases align to TRBD1. Germline values: CDR1 MDHEN, CDR2 SYDVKM. This CDR3 has 19 amino acids. Trimming cost V 3 bases and J 6 bases; bases outside gene matches: 19. The CDR3, as DNA: TGTGCCAGCAGTTTCCGGGACAGCTTTAATCCGGGTGGTTATGAAAAACTGTTTTTT. Residues: CASSFRDSFNPGGYEKLFF.

The V and J genes are TRBV30 and TRBJ1-1; perhaps TRBD1 as D (5 bases). V shed 2 bases and J shed 5 bases, with 18 bases lying between them. This CDR3 is built from 15 residues. Germline V gene lookup returns CDR1 GTSNPN and CDR2 SVGIG (reference sequence). The DNA for the CDR3 is TGTGCCTGGAGTCAGTGGGGGGGAGGGGTAACTGAAGCTTTCTTT. It yields the protein CAWSQWGGGVTEAFF.

This chain connects TRBV25-1 to TRBJ1-4; D gene unclear. V dropped 3 bases and J dropped 7 bases, with 6 bases sitting between them. Per germline, CDR1 MGHDK and CDR2 SYGVNS. This CDR3 spans 12 amino acids. This CDR3 reads CASSDLSEKLFF. The CDR3 DNA reads TGTGCCAGCAGTGACCTTAGTGAAAAACTGTTTTTT.

The table lists this clone with a count of one. This chain joins TRBV7-3 and TRBJ2-2; maybe TRBD2 (5 bases). Between the trimmed V and J ends, which lost 6 bases and 7 bases, there was a span of 15 bases. The CDR3 is made up of 14 amino acids. CDR1 is SGHTA, CDR2 FQGTGA, per germline. CDR3 loop: CASSQASGGGELFF. The CDR3 DNA follows: TGTGCCAGCAGTCAGGCGAGCGGCGGCGGGGAGCTGTTTTTT.

The V and J genes are TRBV10-3 and TRBJ1-1; D uncertain. Deletions cut 3 bases from V and 4 bases from J, with 15 bases between. The CDR3 contains 15 residues. Germline CDR1 ENHRY, CDR2 SYGVKD. The CDR3 DNA reads TGTGCCATCAGTGATCCCCCCCGGAGAGGCACTGAAGCTTTCTTT. Translation: CAISDPPRRGTEAFF.

This chain links TRBV9 with TRBJ2-2, with 13 bases fitting TRBD2. Germline V gene sequence: CDR1 SGDLS, CDR2 YYNGEE. V shed 4 bases and J 3 bases; nucleotides not matched to a gene: 9. The CDR3 has 18 amino acids. CDR3 nucleotides: TGTGCCAGCAGCTCCCGGCGACTAGCGGGAGGCCACACCGGGGAGCTGTTTTTT. Protein product: CASSSRRLAGGHTGELFF.

The chain recombines TRBV2 with TRBJ2-1; weak D call: TRBD1 (6 bases). This CDR3 has 10 residues. Germline V gene data show CDR1 as SNHLY and CDR2 as FYNNEI. V lost 10 bases and J 7 bases, leaving 8 bases between the germline ends. The CDR3 reads CATQGNEQFF. The CDR3 DNA reads as TGTGCCACCCAGGGGAATGAGCAGTTCTTC. The full variable domain, its missing parts supplied by reference TRBV2 and TRBJ2-1, is EPEVTQTPSHQVTQMGQEVILRCVPISNHLYFYWYRQILGQKVEFLVSFYNNEISEKSEIFDDQFSVERPDGSNFTLKIRSTKLEDSAMYFCATQGNEQFFGPGTRLTVL.

The chain is built from TRBV4-1 and TRBJ2-7, with 8 bases lining up with TRBD1. Germline V gene lookup returns CDR1 MGHRA and CDR2 YSYEKL. The CDR3 extends over 15 amino acids. V shed 3 bases and J 2 bases; nucleotides not matched to a gene: 6. The CDR3: CASSQGQAITYEQYF. The CDR3 DNA reads TGCGCCAGCAGCCAGGGACAGGCAATTACCTACGAGCAGTACTTC.

The chain uses TRBV3-1 (or the pseudogene TRBV3-2) and TRBJ2-7; 9 bases agree with TRBD1. The germline CDR1 and CDR2 sequences are LGHDT and YNNKEL (reference sequence). The junction had 6 bases not matched to a gene; V was cut back by 5 bases and J by 4 bases. There are 14 residues in the CDR3. CDR3 loop: CASSFGQGSYEQYF. Written as DNA, the CDR3 is TGTGCCAGCAGCTTCGGACAGGGGTCTTACGAGCAGTACTTC.

The gene calls are TRBV7-2 and TRBJ1-2; 9 nucleotides agree with TRBD1. Germline trimming cut 2 bases from V and 2 bases from J; bases unmatched to any gene: 9. Germline V CDR1 and CDR2: SGHTA, FQGNSA. There are 17 residues in the CDR3. DNA of the CDR3: TGTGCCAGCAGCTTAACATCAACGGGACAGGGAAACTATGGCTACACCTTC. Protein sequence: CASSLTSTGQGNYGYTF. Using reference TRBV7-2 and TRBJ1-2 for the parts outside the CDR3, the full variable domain is GAGVSQSPSNKVTEKGKDVELRCDPISGHTALYWYRQSLGQGLEFLIYFQGNSAPDKSGLPSDRFSAERTGGSVSTLTIQRTQQEDSAVYLCASSLTSTGQGNYGYTFGSGTRLTVV.

The chain has TRBV6-5 and TRBJ2-4; 10 bases map to TRBD2. Germline lookup yields CDR1 MNHEY and CDR2 SVGAGI. CDR3 length: 14 amino acids. J lost 0 bases, V lost 8 bases, and 1 base had no gene match. CDR3 region: CASWTSGAKNIQYF. The DNA of the CDR3 is TGTGCCAGCTGGACTAGCGGAGCCAAAAACATTCAGTACTTC.

This sequence joins TRBV6-5 and TRBJ2-1; TRBD2 might be the D (6 bases). V was shortened by 8 bases and J by 6 bases, with 11 bases between the two germline ends. Germline-derived CDR1 and CDR2 are MNHEY and SVGAGI. The CDR3 has 12 amino acids. The CDR3 DNA reads TGTGCCAGCGCGAGGGACTCCAATGAGCAGTTCTTC. Translated, it gives CASARDSNEQFF.

This sequence joins TRBV4-3 and TRBJ2-7, with D possibly matching TRBD1 (5 bases). Trimming took off 4 bases at V and 6 bases at J, with 19 bases between the two ends. The CDR3 covers 15 residues. The V gene's germline CDR1 is LGHNA and CDR2 YSLEER. The CDR3, as DNA: TGCGCCAGCAGCCTGTCCAGGGTTTTTACGGGCGAGCAGTACTTC. This gives the protein CASSLSRVFTGEQYF.

The chain recombines TRBV28 with TRBJ2-4; TRBD1 matches 11 bases. The CDR3 length is 12 residues. J was trimmed by 14 bases and V by 4 bases; bases with no gene match: 4. Germline V gene sequence: CDR1 MDHEN, CDR2 SYDVKM. As DNA, the CDR3 is TGTGCCAGCAGTTCCGGACAGGGGGCCAAGTACTTC. Translating gives CASSSGQGAKYF.

The chain links TRBV2 to TRBJ2-5; 11 bases are a match to TRBD2. The V gene end was trimmed by 7 bases and the J gene end by 10 bases; junction bases not matched to a gene: 11. Germline CDR1 and CDR2: SNHLY and FYNNEI. The CDR3 length is 14 residues. In DNA, the CDR3 is TGTGCCAGCACCGGGACTAGCGGTACCCAGGGCCAGTACTTC. It is translated as CASTGTSGTQGQYF.

CDR3: CASSQGPGTEAFF. The CDR3, as DNA: TGTGCCAGCAGCCAGGGGCCGGGCACTGAAGCTTTCTTT. The chain is built from TRBV3-1 (or the pseudogene TRBV3-2) and TRBJ1-1, with a tentative D call TRBD1 (5 bases). The CDR3 length is 13 residues. The germline V gene encodes CDR1 LGHDT and CDR2 YNNKEL (reference sequence). V lost 3 bases, J lost 4 bases, and 9 bases lay in between.